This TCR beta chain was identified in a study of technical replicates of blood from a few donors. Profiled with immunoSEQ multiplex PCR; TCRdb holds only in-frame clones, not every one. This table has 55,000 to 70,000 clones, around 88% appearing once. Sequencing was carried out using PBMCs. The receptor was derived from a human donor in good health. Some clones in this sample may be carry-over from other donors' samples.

DNA of the CDR3: TGTGCCTGGAGTGTACAGGGTGAAAAACTGTTTTTT. Translating gives CAWSVQGEKLFF. V and J are TRBV30 and TRBJ1-4; weak D call: TRBD1 (6 bases). CDR3 length equals 12 residues. Trimming took 0 bases from V and 7 from J, leaving 6 bases between them. Germline V gene data show CDR1 as GTSNPN and CDR2 as SVGIG (reference sequence).